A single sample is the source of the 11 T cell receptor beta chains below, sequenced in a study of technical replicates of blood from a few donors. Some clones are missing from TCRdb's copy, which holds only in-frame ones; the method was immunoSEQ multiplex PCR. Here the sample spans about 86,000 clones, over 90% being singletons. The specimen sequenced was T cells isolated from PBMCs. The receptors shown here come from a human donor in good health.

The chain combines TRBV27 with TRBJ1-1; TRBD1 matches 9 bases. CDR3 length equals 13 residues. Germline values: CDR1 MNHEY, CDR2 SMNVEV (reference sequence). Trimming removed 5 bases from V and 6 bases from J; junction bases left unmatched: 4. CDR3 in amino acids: CASSPGQGSEAFF. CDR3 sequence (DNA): TGTGCCAGCAGTCCGGGACAGGGATCTGAAGCTTTCTTT.

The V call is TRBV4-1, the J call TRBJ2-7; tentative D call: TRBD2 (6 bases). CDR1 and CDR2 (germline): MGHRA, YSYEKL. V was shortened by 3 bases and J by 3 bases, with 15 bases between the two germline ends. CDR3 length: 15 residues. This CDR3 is CASSHRVTGGYEQYF. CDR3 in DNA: TGCGCCAGCAGCCACCGCGTCACCGGGGGCTACGAGCAGTACTTC.

This CDR3 reads CASSSTSFGYEQYF. CDR3 nucleotide sequence: TGTGCCAGCAGCTCGACTAGTTTCGGTTACGAGCAGTACTTC. The chain couples TRBV7-8 to TRBJ2-7, with a weak D call TRBD2 (6 bases). The CDR3 is made up of 14 amino acids. Germline CDR1 SGHVS, CDR2 FQNEAQ. Between the trimmed V and J ends, which lost 4 bases and 4 bases, there was a span of 14 bases.

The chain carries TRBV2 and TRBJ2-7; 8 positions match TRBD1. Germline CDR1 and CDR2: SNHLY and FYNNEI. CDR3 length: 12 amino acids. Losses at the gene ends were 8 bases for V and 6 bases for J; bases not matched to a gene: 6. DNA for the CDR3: TGTGCCAGCTCTCAGGGGGCGGGCGAGCAGTACTTC. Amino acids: CASSQGAGEQYF.

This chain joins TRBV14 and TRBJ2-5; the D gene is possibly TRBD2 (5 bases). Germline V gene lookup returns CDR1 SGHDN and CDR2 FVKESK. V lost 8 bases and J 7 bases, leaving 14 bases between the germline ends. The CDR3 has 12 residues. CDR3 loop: CASAEVFGTQYF. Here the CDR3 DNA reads TGTGCCAGCGCGGAGGTCTTCGGGACCCAGTACTTC.

CDR3 nucleotide sequence: TGCAGCGTTGAAGACCAGGGGACAGGTAACTACGAGCAGTACTTC. The encoded protein is CSVEDQGTGNYEQYF. V is TRBV29-1 and J is TRBJ2-7; 8 bases line up with TRBD1. The CDR3 loop spans 15 amino acids. Unmatched junction bases numbered 7, after V lost 0 bases and J lost 3 bases. Germline CDR1 and CDR2: SQVTM and ANQGSEA.

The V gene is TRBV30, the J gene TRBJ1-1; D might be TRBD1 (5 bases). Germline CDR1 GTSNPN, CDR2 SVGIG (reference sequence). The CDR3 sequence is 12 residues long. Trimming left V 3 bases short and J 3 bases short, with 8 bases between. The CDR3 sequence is CAWRAGDTEAFF. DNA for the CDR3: TGTGCCTGGAGGGCGGGGGACACTGAAGCTTTCTTT.

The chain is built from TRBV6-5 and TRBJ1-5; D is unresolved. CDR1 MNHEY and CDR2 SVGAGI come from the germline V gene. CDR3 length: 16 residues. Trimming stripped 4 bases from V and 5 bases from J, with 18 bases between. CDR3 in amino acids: CASSSHGRRGYQPQHF. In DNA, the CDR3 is TGTGCCAGCAGTTCCCATGGACGGCGGGGATATCAGCCCCAGCATTTT.

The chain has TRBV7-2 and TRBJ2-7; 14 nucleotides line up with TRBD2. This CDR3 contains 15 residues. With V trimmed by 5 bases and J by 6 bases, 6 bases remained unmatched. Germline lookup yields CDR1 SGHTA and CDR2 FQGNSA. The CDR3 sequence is CASSRGTSGRLEQYF. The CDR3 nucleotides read TGTGCCAGCAGCCGAGGGACTAGCGGGAGACTCGAGCAGTACTTC.

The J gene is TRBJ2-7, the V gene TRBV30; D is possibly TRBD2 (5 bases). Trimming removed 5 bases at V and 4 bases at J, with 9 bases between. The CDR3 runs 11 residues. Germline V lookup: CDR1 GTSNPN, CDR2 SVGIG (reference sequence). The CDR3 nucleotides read TGTGCCTGGGCTCCGGGGTACGAGCAGTACTTC. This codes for CAWAPGYEQYF.

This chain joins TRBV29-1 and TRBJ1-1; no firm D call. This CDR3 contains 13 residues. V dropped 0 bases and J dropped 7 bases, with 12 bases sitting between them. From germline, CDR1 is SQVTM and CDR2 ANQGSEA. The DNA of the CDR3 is TGCAGCGTTGAAGAGGCGCGAGCGGGTGAAGCTTTCTTT. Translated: CSVEEARAGEAFF.